Shown below are 5 T cell receptor beta chains from a single sample sequenced in a study of cytomegalovirus exposure and HLA in healthy donors. The repertoire was sequenced with immunoSEQ multiplex PCR; TCRdb's copy has only in-frame clones and lacks some. The data show approximately 120,000 clones, with roughly 89% seen just once and approximately 2% held by the top ten. Specimen: PBMCs. All receptors come from a woman younger than 35 in good health and CMV-seronegative.

Here the CDR3 reads CASSVTSTEAFF. The CDR3 region has the DNA TGTGCCAGCAGCGTAACCAGTACTGAAGCTTTCTTT. The chain combines TRBV9 with TRBJ1-1; D unclear. V lost 1 base and J 5 bases, leaving 6 bases between the germline ends. Germline V gene sequence: CDR1 SGDLS, CDR2 YYNGEE. This CDR3 has 12 amino acids.

This rearrangement joins TRBV6-1 to TRBJ1-3; a possible D gene is TRBD1 (5 bases). V was cut by 0 bases and J by 0 bases, with 9 bases left in between. The CDR3 is 16 amino acids. Germline V lookup: CDR1 MNHNS, CDR2 SASEGT. CDR3 nucleotide sequence: TGTGCCAGCAGTGAAGCAGTGCAGGGCTCTGGAAACACCATATATTTT. Its translation: CASSEAVQGSGNTIYF.

The chain uses TRBV30 and TRBJ1-1, with no clear D. V gave up 3 bases and J gave up 6 bases, with 17 bases separating them. This CDR3 spans 14 amino acids. Germline values: CDR1 GTSNPN, CDR2 SVGIG (reference sequence). CDR3 protein: CAWRGIRGLAEAFF. The CDR3 coding sequence is TGTGCCTGGAGGGGGATTCGGGGATTGGCTGAAGCTTTCTTT.

A few counts support this clone. This chain uses TRBV6-1 with TRBJ2-7; D ambiguous. This CDR3 spans 15 amino acids. Looked up from germline, CDR1 is MNHNS and CDR2 is SASEGT. Between the trimmed V and J ends, which lost 3 bases and 0 bases, there was a span of 12 bases. The DNA of the CDR3 is TGTGCCAGCAGTGAGTTCGGAGTTGGCTCCTACGAGCAGTACTTC. Amino acid sequence: CASSEFGVGSYEQYF.

The gene calls are TRBV2 and TRBJ1-1, with D hard to call. This CDR3 is 14 amino acids long. Trimming removed 1 base at V and 4 bases at J, with 10 bases between. Per the germline V gene, CDR1 is SNHLY and CDR2 is FYNNEI. CDR3 in DNA: TGTGCCAGCAGTGAAGGGCTCCGGAGCACTGAAGCTTTCTTT. It yields the protein CASSEGLRSTEAFF.